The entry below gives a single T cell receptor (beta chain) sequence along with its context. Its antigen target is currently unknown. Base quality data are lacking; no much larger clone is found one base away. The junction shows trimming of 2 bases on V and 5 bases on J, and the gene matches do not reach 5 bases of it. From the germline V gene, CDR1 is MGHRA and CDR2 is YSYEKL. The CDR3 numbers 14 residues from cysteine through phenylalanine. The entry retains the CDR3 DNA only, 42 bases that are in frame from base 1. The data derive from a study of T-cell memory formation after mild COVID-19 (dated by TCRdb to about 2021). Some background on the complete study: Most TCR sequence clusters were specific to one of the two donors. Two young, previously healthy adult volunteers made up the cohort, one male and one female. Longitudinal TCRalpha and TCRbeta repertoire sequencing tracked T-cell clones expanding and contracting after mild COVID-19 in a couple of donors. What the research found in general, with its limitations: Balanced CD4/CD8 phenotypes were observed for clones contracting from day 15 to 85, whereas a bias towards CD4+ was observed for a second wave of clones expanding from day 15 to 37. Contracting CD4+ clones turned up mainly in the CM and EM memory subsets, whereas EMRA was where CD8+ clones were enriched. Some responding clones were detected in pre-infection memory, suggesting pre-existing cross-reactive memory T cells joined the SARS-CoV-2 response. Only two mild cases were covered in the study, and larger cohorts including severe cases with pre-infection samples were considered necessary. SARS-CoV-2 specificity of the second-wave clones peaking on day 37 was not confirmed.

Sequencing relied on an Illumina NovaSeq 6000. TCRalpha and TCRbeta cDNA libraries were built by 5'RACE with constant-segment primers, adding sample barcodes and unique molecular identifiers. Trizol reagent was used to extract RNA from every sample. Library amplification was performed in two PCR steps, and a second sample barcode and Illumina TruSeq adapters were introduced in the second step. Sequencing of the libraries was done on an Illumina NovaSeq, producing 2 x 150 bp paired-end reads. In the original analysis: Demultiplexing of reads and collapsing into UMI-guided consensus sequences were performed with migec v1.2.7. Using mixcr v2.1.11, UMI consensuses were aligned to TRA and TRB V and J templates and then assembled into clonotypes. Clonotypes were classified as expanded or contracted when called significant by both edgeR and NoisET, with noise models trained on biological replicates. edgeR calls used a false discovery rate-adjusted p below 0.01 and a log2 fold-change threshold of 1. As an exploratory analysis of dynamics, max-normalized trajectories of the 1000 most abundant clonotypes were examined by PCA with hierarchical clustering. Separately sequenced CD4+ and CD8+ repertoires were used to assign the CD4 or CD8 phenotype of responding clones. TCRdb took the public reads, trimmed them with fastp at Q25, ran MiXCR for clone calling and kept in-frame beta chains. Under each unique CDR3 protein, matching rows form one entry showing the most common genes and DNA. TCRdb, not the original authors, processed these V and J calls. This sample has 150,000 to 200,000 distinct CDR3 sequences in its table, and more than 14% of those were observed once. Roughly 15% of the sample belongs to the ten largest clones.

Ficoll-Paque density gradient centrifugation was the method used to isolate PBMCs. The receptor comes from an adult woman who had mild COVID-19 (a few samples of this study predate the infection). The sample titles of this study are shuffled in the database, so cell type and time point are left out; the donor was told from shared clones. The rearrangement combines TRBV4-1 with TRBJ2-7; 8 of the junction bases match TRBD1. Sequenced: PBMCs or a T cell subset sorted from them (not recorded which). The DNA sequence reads TGCGCCAGCAGCCAAATGGACAGGGTGAACGAGCAGTACTTC. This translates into CASSQMDRVNEQYF.